This TCR beta chain was documented in a study of blood T cell repertoires in COVID-19. Study information: Samples came from the United States, Italy and Spain, spanning acute and convalescent COVID-19.

V lost 6 bases and J 4 bases, leaving 21 bases between the germline ends. Germline CDR1 reads SQVTM; CDR2 reads ANQGSEA. The CDR3 is made up of 15 amino acids. In the study's own analysis: Reference gene primer amplification gave estimated nucleated cell counts. Sequencing was performed with immunoSEQ multiplex PCR; in TCRdb, only in-frame clones are kept and a portion is missing. The V and J calls and clone size were taken over from that table, and D and trimming were inferred from the DNA. Of about 340,000 clones listed, around nine tenths are singletons. The sequencing input was peripheral blood. The chain carries TRBV29-1 and TRBJ2-5; D is perhaps TRBD2 (6 bases). This TCR was recovered from a woman younger than 30 who had recovered from COVID-19. This CDR3 is CSVAGAGSRGETQYF. Written as DNA, the CDR3 is TGCAGCGTCGCCGGGGCCGGGAGTCGTGGAGAGACCCAGTACTTC.